A single TCR beta chain is shown here with its context. Deletions cut 5 bases from V and 1 base from J, with 13 bases between. The CDR3 runs 15 residues. The germline CDR1 and CDR2 sequences are LNHDA and SQIVND (reference sequence). The data originate from a study of T cell clones after liver transplantation. The method was immunoSEQ multiplex PCR; TCRdb's version includes in-frame clones alone and lacks a portion of them. In the table there are 31,000 or so clones, around 94% of which are singletons. CD3+CD4+ and CD3+CD8+ cells were FACS-sorted from thawed unstimulated PBMCs. This chain uses TRBV19 with TRBJ2-3; possible D gene TRBD1, 6 bases. The material sequenced was CD8+ T cells from blood, taken 12 months after liver transplant. This TCR was recovered from a human patient who received a liver transplant. The graft donor may have contributed some T cells. The DNA of the CDR3 is TGTGCCAGTAGTCCGTGGTCAGGGGGCACAGATACGCAGTATTTT. Protein product: CASSPWSGGTDTQYF.